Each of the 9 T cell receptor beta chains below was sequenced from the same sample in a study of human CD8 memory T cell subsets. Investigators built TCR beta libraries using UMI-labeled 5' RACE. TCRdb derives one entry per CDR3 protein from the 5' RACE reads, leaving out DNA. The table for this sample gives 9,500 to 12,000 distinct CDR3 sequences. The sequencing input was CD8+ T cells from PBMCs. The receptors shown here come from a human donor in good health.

The chain's CDR3 is CASSDPGTDYGYTF. The chain carries TRBV2 and TRBJ1-2; the TCRdb call, TRBD1, lacks DNA for checking. The germline gives CDR1 SNHLY, CDR2 FYNNEI. This CDR3 has 14 amino acids.

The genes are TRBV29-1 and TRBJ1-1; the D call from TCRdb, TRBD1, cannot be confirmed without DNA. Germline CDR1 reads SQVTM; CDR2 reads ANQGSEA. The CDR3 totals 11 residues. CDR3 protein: CSVVMGREAFF.

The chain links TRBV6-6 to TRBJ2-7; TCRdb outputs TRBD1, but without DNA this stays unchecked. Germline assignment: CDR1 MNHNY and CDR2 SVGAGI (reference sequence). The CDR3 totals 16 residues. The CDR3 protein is CASSYSGRGDSYEQYF.

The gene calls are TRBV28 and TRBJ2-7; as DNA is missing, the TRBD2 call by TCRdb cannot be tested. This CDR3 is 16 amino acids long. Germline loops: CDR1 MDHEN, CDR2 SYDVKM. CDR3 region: CASSLKGPTFSYEQYF.

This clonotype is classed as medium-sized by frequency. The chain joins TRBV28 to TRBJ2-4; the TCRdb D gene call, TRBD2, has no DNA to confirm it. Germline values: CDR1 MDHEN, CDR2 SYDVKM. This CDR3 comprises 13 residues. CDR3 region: CASRKSGTDIQYF.

This CDR3 reads CASSLSPLTQGDIDEQYF. V and J are TRBV28 and TRBJ2-7; with no DNA, the TCRdb D assignment of TRBD1 cannot be verified. The CDR3 loop spans 18 amino acids. Germline loops: CDR1 MDHEN, CDR2 SYDVKM.

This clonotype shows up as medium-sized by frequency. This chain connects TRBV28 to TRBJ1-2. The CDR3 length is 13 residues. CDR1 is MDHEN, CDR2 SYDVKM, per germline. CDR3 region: CASSTSGNYGYTF.

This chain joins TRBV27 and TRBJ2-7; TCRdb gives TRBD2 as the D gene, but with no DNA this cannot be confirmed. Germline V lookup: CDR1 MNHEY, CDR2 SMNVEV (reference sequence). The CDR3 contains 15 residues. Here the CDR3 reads CASSIRTSGTSEQYF.

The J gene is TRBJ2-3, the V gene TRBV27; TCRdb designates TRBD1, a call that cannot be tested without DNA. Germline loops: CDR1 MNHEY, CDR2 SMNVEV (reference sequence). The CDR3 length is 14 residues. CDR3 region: CASSRTGATDTQYF.